Listed here are 20 T cell receptor beta chains from one sample, sequenced in a study of chemoradiotherapy in HPV16-positive cancers. Repertoires were generated with immunoSEQ multiplex PCR, while TCRdb's copy carries only in-frame clones and drops some. The profile covers roughly 12,000 clones, with 55% to 70% appearing a single time and approximately 19% taken by the ten largest. Collection took place from a patient who underwent chemoradiotherapy. The receptor set was obtained from a human donor with HPV-associated anogenital cancer.

The genes are TRBV5-6 and TRBJ2-7, with 11 positions matching TRBD1. Unmatched junction bases numbered 10, after V lost 0 bases and J lost 5 bases. The CDR3 consists of 17 residues. Germline CDR1 and CDR2: SGHDT and YYEEEE. The CDR3 nucleotides are TGTGCCAGCAGCTTGGGTAGGACAGGGGGCTTACCCCACGAGCAGTACTTC. Its protein product is CASSLGRTGGLPHEQYF.

The rearrangement uses TRBV18 and TRBJ1-5, with D tentatively TRBD1 (5 bases). CDR3 length: 15 amino acids. Germline assignment: CDR1 KGHSH and CDR2 LQKENI. V lost 3 bases and J lost 4, with 13 bases in between. CDR3 region: CASSPAAGTNQPQHF. The CDR3 nucleotides read TGTGCCAGCTCACCTGCGGCAGGGACGAATCAGCCCCAGCATTTT.

V and J are TRBV7-6 and TRBJ1-3, with D possibly being TRBD1 (6 bases). The CDR3 is made up of 17 amino acids. The germline V gene has CDR1 SGHVS and CDR2 FNYEAQ. V was cut by 0 bases and J by 0 bases, with 12 bases left in between. Here the CDR3 DNA reads TGTGCCAGCAGCTTAGCGCCCCAGACAGGCTCTGGAAACACCATATATTTT. This encodes CASSLAPQTGSGNTIYF.

The chain carries TRBV9 and TRBJ2-2, with 7 bases lining up with TRBD1. Losses at the gene ends were 0 bases for V and 1 base for J; bases not matched to a gene: 6. Germline-derived CDR1 and CDR2 are SGDLS and YYNGEE. This CDR3 is 17 amino acids long. The CDR3 here is CASSVATRGQNTGELFF. The CDR3 DNA reads TGTGCCAGCAGCGTAGCTACGAGGGGGCAGAACACCGGGGAGCTGTTTTTT.

J is TRBJ1-1 and V is TRBV29-1, with D perhaps matching TRBD1 (5 bases). The CDR3 totals 11 residues. CDR1 SQVTM and CDR2 ANQGSEA come from the germline V gene. The chain's CDR3 is CTGGEDTEAFF. DNA for the CDR3: TGCACCGGGGGAGAGGACACTGAAGCTTTCTTT. The full variable domain, rest sourced from reference TRBV29-1 and TRBJ1-1, is SAVISQKPSRDICQRGTSLTIQCQVDSQVTMMFWYRQQPGQSLTLIATANQGSEATYESGFVIDKFPISRPNLTFSTLTVSNMSPEDSSIYLCTGGEDTEAFFGQGTRLTVV.

The genes are TRBV2 and TRBJ1-2, with 7 nucleotides matching TRBD1. In germline, CDR1 is SNHLY, CDR2 FYNNEI. The CDR3 is made up of 14 amino acids. Germline trimming cut 8 bases from V and 7 bases from J; bases unmatched to any gene: 13. The CDR3 coding sequence is TGTGCCAGCGGGGTGGGGACAGAATCGTTTGGCTACACCTTC. It specifies CASGVGTESFGYTF.

The V gene is TRBV11-2, the J gene TRBJ1-5; 7 bases match TRBD1. CDR3 length: 14 residues. Per germline, CDR1 SGHAT and CDR2 FQNNGV. Germline trimming cut 5 bases from V and 3 bases from J; bases unmatched to any gene: 4. This CDR3 is CASSPGQINQPQHF. The CDR3 bases are TGTGCCAGCAGCCCGGGACAGATCAATCAGCCCCAGCATTTT.

This clone showed up just once. The rearrangement joins TRBV6-6 to TRBJ1-6; perhaps TRBD1 as D (5 bases). The V gene lost 3 bases and the J gene lost 7 bases, with 10 bases spanning the gap. Germline-derived CDR1 and CDR2 are MNHNY and SVGAGI (reference sequence). There are 14 residues in the CDR3. CDR3 nucleotides: TGTGCCAGCAGTTATCGACAGTTAAATTCACCCCTCCACTTT. Translation: CASSYRQLNSPLHF.

The chain employs TRBV2 and TRBJ2-2, with 10 bases aligning to TRBD1. Germline V gene data show CDR1 as SNHLY and CDR2 as FYNNEI. This CDR3 has 15 amino acids. The J segment lost 4 bases and the V segment lost 4 bases, leaving 3 bases of the junction unmatched. The DNA of the CDR3 is TGTGCCAGCAGTGGGACAGGGGGGATCACCGGGGAGCTGTTTTTT. Protein: CASSGTGGITGELFF.

V and J are TRBV4-1 and TRBJ2-5, with TRBD2 matching 11 bases. V shed 3 bases and J 7 bases; nucleotides not matched to a gene: 13. Germline CDR1 is MGHRA and CDR2 is YSYEKL. This CDR3 contains 17 residues. The CDR3 here is CASSQVGLAVPQRTQYF. Written as DNA, the CDR3 is TGCGCCAGCAGCCAGGTGGGACTAGCGGTCCCCCAAAGGACCCAGTACTTC.

The CDR3 DNA reads as TGTGCCAGCATCTTGACAGGGAGTTCCTACGAGCAGTACTTC. Protein product: CASILTGSSYEQYF. The V gene is TRBV2, the J gene TRBJ2-7; 7 nucleotides agree with TRBD1. V was clipped by 7 bases and J by 1 base; unmatched bases: 7. Germline V gene sequence: CDR1 SNHLY, CDR2 FYNNEI. The CDR3 spans 14 residues.

V usage is TRBV6-6 and J usage is TRBJ1-3, with D perhaps TRBD1 (5 bases). Trimming shortened V by 8 bases and J by 6 bases, and 20 bases separated the two germline ends. CDR3 length equals 15 residues. The germline V gene encodes CDR1 MNHNY and CDR2 SVGAGI (reference sequence). CDR3 sequence: CASGDPDRTQNTIYF. The DNA for the CDR3 is TGTGCCAGCGGGGACCCTGACAGAACCCAAAACACCATATATTTT.

The DNA for the CDR3 is TGTGCCAGCAGTGAGGAGGGGAACACTGAAGCTTTCTTT. This sequence encodes CASSEEGNTEAFF. This chain connects TRBV2 to TRBJ1-1; D remains ambiguous. Germline-derived CDR1 and CDR2 are SNHLY and FYNNEI. The V gene lost 3 bases and the J gene lost 1 base, with 6 bases spanning the gap. The CDR3 extends over 13 amino acids. The entire variable domain, with the rest obtained from reference TRBV2 and TRBJ1-1, is as follows: EPEVTQTPSHQVTQMGQEVILRCVPISNHLYFYWYRQILGQKVEFLVSFYNNEISEKSEIFDDQFSVERPDGSNFTLKIRSTKLEDSAMYFCASSEEGNTEAFFGQGTRLTVV.

This chain connects TRBV2 to TRBJ1-5; no definite D call. Germline V CDR1 and CDR2: SNHLY, FYNNEI. Trimming took 4 bases from V and 0 from J, leaving 7 bases between them. The CDR3 runs to 14 residues. The CDR3 spells CASSGHPSNQPQHF. Written as DNA, the CDR3 is TGTGCCAGCAGTGGACACCCTAGCAATCAGCCCCAGCATTTT.

The gene calls are TRBV5-1 and TRBJ1-1; maybe TRBD1 (5 bases). V was clipped by 4 bases and J by 2 bases, with 9 bases between them. This CDR3 has 13 residues. Germline V lookup: CDR1 SGHRS, CDR2 YFSETQ. The CDR3 protein is CASSAGANTEAFF. Written as DNA, the CDR3 is TGCGCCAGCAGCGCCGGGGCAAACACTGAAGCTTTCTTT.

In its sample, this clone was seen a few times. V gene TRBV5-4 combines with J gene TRBJ1-2; D remains ambiguous. The germline V gene has CDR1 SGHNT and CDR2 YYREEE (reference sequence). CDR3 size: 12 residues. With 0 bases removed from V and 3 bases from J, the gap between germline ends came to 3 bases. CDR3 residues: CASSLDHYGYTF. CDR3 nucleotides: TGTGCCAGCAGCTTGGATCACTATGGCTACACCTTC.

The chain is built from TRBV10-3 and TRBJ1-2, with D hard to call. This CDR3 comprises 13 residues. Looked up from germline, CDR1 is ENHRY and CDR2 is SYGVKD. Trimming took off 0 bases at V and 8 bases at J, with 10 bases between the two ends. CDR3 region: CAISESSYQGYTF. CDR3 coding DNA: TGTGCCATCAGTGAGTCGAGTTATCAGGGCTACACCTTC.

V and J are TRBV18 and TRBJ2-7; TRBD2 aligns across 10 bases. Germline trimming cut 0 bases from V and 4 bases from J; bases unmatched to any gene: 6. Germline CDR1 and CDR2: KGHSH and LQKENI. The CDR3 has 16 amino acids. In nucleotides, the CDR3 is TGTGCCAGCTCACCACCAAGCGGGGGGGTCTTATACGAGCAGTACTTC. Encoded protein: CASSPPSGGVLYEQYF.

The genes are TRBV6-6 and TRBJ2-7; the match to TRBD2 covers 7 bases. The CDR3 spans 15 residues. The ends lost 2 bases at V and 3 bases at J; junction bases unmatched: 7. CDR1 is MNHNY and CDR2 is SVGAGI in the germline V gene (reference sequence). This CDR3 is CASSYRLGTIYEQYF. CDR3 coding DNA: TGTGCCAGCAGTTACCGACTCGGGACTATCTACGAGCAGTACTTC.

The genes are TRBV27 and TRBJ2-2; unclear D gene. The V end was cut by 6 bases, the J end by 7 bases, with 18 bases between. Germline V gene lookup returns CDR1 MNHEY and CDR2 SMNVEV (reference sequence). CDR3 length: 15 residues. CDR3 region: CASSSRTPAHGELFF. The CDR3 DNA follows: TGTGCCAGCAGCTCGAGAACCCCCGCCCACGGGGAGCTGTTTTTT.